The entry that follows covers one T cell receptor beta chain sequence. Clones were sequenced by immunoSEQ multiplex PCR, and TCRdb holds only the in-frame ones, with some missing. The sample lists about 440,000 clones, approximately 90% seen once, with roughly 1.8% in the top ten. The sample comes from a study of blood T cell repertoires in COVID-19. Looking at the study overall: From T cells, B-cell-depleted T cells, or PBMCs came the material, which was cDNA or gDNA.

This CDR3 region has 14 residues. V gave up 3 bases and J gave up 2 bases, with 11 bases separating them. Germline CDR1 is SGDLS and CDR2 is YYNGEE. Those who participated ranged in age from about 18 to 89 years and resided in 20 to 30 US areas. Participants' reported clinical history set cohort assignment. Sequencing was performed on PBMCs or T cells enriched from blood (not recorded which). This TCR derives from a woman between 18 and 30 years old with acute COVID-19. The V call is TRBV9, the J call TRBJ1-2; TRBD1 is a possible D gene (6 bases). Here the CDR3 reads CASSAWDINYGYTF. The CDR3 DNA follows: TGTGCCAGCAGCGCTTGGGACATCAACTATGGCTACACCTTC.